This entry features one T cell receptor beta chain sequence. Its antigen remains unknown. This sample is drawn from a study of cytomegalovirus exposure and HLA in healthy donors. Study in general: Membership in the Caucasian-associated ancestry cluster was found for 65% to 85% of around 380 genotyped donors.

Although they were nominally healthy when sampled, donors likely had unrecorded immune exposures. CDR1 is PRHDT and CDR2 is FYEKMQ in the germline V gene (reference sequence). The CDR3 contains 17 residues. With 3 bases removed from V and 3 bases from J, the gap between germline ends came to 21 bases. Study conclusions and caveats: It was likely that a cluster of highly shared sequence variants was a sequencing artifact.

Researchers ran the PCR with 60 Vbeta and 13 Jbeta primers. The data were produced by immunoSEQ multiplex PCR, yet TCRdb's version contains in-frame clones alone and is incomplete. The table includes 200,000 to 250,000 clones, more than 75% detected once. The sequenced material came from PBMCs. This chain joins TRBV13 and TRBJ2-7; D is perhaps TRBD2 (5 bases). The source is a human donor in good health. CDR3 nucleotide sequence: TGTGCCAGCAGCTTGAGGTCGGCAGGAGGAATTCACTACGAGCAGTACTTC. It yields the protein CASSLRSAGGIHYEQYF.